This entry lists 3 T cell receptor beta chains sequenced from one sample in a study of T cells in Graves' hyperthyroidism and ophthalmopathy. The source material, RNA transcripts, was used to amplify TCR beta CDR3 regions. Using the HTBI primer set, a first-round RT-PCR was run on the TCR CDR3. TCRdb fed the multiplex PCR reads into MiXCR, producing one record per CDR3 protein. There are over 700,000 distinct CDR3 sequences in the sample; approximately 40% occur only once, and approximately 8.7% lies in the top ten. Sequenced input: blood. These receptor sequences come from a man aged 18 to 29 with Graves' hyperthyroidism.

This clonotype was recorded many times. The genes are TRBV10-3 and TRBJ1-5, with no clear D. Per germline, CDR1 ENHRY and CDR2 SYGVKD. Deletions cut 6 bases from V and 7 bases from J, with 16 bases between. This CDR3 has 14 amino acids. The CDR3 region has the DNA TGTGCCATCAGCGAAGAAAAGTTGGGCCAGCCCCAGCATTTT. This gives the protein CAISEEKLGQPQHF.

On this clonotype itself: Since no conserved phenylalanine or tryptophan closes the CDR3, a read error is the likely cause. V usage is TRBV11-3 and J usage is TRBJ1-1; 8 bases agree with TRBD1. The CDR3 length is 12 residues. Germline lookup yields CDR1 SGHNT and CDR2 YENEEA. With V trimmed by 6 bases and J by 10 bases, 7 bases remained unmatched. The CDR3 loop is CASSQGAWGAFS. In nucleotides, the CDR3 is TGTGCCAGCAGTCAGGGGGCTTGGGGAGCTTTCTCT.

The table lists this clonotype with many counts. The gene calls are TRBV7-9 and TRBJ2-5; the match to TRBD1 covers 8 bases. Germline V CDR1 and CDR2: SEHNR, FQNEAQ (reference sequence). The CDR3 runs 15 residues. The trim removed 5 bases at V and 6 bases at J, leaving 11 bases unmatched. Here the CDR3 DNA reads TGTGCCAGCAGCCCCTGGACAGGGTTCGACAAGACCCAGTACTTC. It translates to CASSPWTGFDKTQYF.